The clone carrying this T cell receptor (beta chain) was detected only once. Produced via immunoSEQ multiplex PCR; TCRdb's table is partial and in-frame only. There are approximately 200,000 clones in the sample; roughly three quarters occur only once, and 12% lies in the top ten. The trim removed 3 bases at V and 2 bases at J, leaving 5 bases unmatched. Germline V gene lookup returns CDR1 SGHAT and CDR2 FQNNGV. There are 15 residues in the CDR3. This entry belongs to a study of blood T cell repertoires in COVID-19. This TCR derives from a woman over 75 with COVID-19, enrolled during active disease. The sample was peripheral blood. V gene TRBV11-2 combines with J gene TRBJ2-5; the match to TRBD2 covers 8 bases. The CDR3 loop reads CASSLGSGIQETQYF. Here the CDR3 DNA reads TGTGCCAGCAGCTTGGGTAGCGGGATTCAAGAGACCCAGTACTTC. Complete variable domain (other parts from reference TRBV11-2 and TRBJ2-5): EAGVAQSPRYKIIEKRQSVAFWCNPISGHATLYWYQQILGQGPKLLIQFQNNGVVDDSQLPKDRFSAERLKGVDSTLKIQPAKLEDSAVYLCASSLGSGIQETQYFGPGTRLLVL.